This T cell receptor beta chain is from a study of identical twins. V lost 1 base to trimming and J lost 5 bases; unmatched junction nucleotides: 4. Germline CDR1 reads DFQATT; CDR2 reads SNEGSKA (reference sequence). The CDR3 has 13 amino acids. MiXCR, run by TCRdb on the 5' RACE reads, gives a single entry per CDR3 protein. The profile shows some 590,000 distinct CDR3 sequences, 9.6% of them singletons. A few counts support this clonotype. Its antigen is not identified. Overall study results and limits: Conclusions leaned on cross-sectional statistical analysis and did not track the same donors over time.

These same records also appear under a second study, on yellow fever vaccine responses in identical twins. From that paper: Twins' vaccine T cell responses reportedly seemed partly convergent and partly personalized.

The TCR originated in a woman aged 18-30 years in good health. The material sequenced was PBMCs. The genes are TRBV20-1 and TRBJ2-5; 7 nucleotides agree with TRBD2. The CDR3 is CSARVGGRETQYF. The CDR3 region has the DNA TGCAGTGCTAGAGTGGGGGGGAGGGAGACCCAGTACTTC.